Following are 7 T cell receptor beta chains from one sample sequenced in a study of T-cell reconstitution after alpha-beta-depleted transplantation in children. TCRbeta library construction was performed incorporating unique molecular identifiers. TCRdb itself ran the PCR reads through MiXCR, one entry per CDR3 protein. The sample lists approximately 290,000 distinct CDR3 sequences; more than 9% were seen once. The specimen was peripheral blood, collected 180 days after TCRalphabeta/CD19-depleted stem cell transplant. Receptor source: a male patient between 2 and 15 years old who had a stem cell transplant for chronic granulomatous disease, so the T cells may come from the graft donor.

The chain carries TRBV19 and TRBJ2-1; maybe TRBD2 (6 bases). V gave up 3 bases and J gave up 10 bases, with 16 bases separating them. This CDR3 is 14 amino acids long. CDR1 LNHDA and CDR2 SQIVND come from the germline V gene (reference sequence). The CDR3 spells CASSISSGGSEQFF. As DNA, the CDR3 is TGTGCCAGTAGTATTTCCAGTGGGGGGTCGGAGCAGTTCTTC.

The chain couples TRBV18 to TRBJ1-1, with D unresolved. The ends were cut back, 3 bases at V and 9 bases at J, with 20 bases in the middle. The CDR3 has 15 residues. In germline, CDR1 is KGHSH, CDR2 LQKENI. The CDR3 sequence: CASSPNPETWTQAFF. The CDR3 DNA reads as TGTGCCAGCTCACCGAATCCAGAGACATGGACCCAAGCTTTCTTT.

This clonotype was counted many times. CDR3 amino acids: CASSLDVYGSGTILYEQYF. In nucleotides, the CDR3 is TGTGCCAGCAGCTTAGACGTATATGGGTCTGGGACAATCCTCTACGAGCAGTACTTC. The chain couples TRBV7-8 to TRBJ2-7; D is possibly TRBD1 (6 bases). V lost 1 base and J 3 bases, leaving 25 bases between the germline ends. Germline CDR1 is SGHVS and CDR2 is FQNEAQ. The CDR3 has 19 residues.

There are many counts of this clonotype. J is TRBJ2-6 and V is TRBV5-1; a possible D gene is TRBD1 (5 bases). The CDR3 runs 15 residues. V was pared by 8 bases and J by 1 base, with 13 bases between. Germline V CDR1 and CDR2: SGHRS, YFSETQ. The CDR3 loop reads CASRGLESGANVLTF. The CDR3 DNA is TGCGCCAGTAGGGGTTTGGAGTCTGGGGCCAACGTCCTGACTTTC.

The sample holds many counts of this clonotype. This sequence joins TRBV27 and TRBJ2-3; 10 bases line up with TRBD2. Trimming removed 2 bases from V and 1 base from J; junction bases left unmatched: 3. Germline V gene sequence: CDR1 MNHEY, CDR2 SMNVEV (reference sequence). CDR3 length: 16 amino acids. The CDR3 loop is CASSLSLAGGTDTQYF. CDR3 in DNA: TGTGCCAGCAGTTTAAGTCTAGCGGGAGGCACAGATACGCAGTATTTT.

This clonotype was detected many times. The chain couples TRBV6-2 or TRBV6-3 to TRBJ2-1, with TRBD2 identical over 15 bases. The CDR3 totals 16 residues. CDR1 is MNHEY, CDR2 SVGEGT, per germline. The V and J ends lost 5 bases and 6 bases, in that order; junction bases with no gene match: 5. The CDR3 nucleotides are TGTGCCAGCAGTACCGGGACTAGCGGGGGGCGCAATGAGCAGTTCTTC. Encoded protein: CASSTGTSGGRNEQFF.

This clonotype was detected many times. The CDR3 nucleotides read TGCAGCGTTGAGTGGGACTCCCGAGGGGAGACCCAGTACTTC. Its protein is CSVEWDSRGETQYF. The chain joins TRBV29-1 to TRBJ2-5, with a weak D call TRBD2 (6 bases). CDR1 is SQVTM and CDR2 is ANQGSEA in the germline V gene. The CDR3 covers 14 residues. V was cut by 3 bases and J by 5 bases, with 16 bases left in between.